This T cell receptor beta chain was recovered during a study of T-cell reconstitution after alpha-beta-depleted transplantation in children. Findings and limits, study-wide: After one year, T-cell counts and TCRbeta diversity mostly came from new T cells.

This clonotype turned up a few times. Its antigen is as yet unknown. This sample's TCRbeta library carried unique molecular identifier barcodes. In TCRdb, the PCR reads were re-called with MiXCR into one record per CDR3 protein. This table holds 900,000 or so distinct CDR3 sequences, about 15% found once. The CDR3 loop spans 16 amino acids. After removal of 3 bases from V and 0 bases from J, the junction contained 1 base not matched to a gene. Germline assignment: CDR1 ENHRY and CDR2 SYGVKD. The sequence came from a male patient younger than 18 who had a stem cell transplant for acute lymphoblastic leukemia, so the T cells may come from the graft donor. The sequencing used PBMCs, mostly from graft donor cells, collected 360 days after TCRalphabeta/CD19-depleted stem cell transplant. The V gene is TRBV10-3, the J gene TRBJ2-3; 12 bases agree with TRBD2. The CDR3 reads CAISEGLAGSTDTQYF. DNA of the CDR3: TGTGCCATCAGTGAAGGACTAGCGGGAAGCACAGATACGCAGTATTTT.